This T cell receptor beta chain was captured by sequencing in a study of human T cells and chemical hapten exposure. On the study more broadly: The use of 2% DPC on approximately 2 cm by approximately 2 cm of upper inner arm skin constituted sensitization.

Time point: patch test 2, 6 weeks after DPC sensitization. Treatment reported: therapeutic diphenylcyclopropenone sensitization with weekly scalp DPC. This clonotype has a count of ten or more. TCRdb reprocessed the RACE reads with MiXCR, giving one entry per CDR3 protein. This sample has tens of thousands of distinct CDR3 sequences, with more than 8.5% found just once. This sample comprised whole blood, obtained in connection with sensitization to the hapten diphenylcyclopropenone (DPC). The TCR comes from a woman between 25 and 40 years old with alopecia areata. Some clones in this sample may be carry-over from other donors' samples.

CDR3 residues: CASSINRDEKLFF. The CDR3 DNA reads as TGTGCCAGTAGTATCAACAGGGACGAAAAACTGTTTTTT. J is TRBJ1-4 and V is TRBV19, with D possibly matching TRBD1 (6 bases). The CDR3 has 13 amino acids. V was pared by 3 bases and J by 8 bases, with 10 bases between. Germline V lookup: CDR1 LNHDA, CDR2 SQIVND (reference sequence).